These 8 T cell receptor beta chains share one sample of origin, sequenced in a study of blood T cells in healthy people across ages. For the second PCR, which ran for about 6 to 12 cycles, a sample-barcoded 5' primer and a J-beta primer mix were used. TCRdb processed the 5' RACE reads anew with MiXCR; each CDR3 protein has one entry. Found here are roughly 800,000 distinct CDR3 sequences, roughly 25% of them singletons; the top ten hold 9.4%. The same data also went into a second study, on T cells of mothers and their children.

The specimen was blood. The origin of the receptors is a boy aged 5-17 years in good health.

This chain uses TRBV12-3 or TRBV12-4 with TRBJ2-5; the D is unclear. The length of the CDR3 is 14 residues. Trimming cost V 4 bases and J 4 bases, with 13 bases left between them. The DNA for the CDR3 is TGTGCCAGCAGTTCGGCAGTTGCACCAGAGACCCAGTACTTC. The encoded protein is CASSSAVAPETQYF.

This clonotype was detected a few times. The chain couples TRBV7-8 to TRBJ1-1, with 9 nucleotides matching TRBD1. This CDR3 contains 13 residues. V shed 5 bases and J 6 bases; nucleotides not matched to a gene: 4. Germline V gene lookup returns CDR1 SGHVS and CDR2 FQNEAQ. CDR3 coding DNA: TGTGCCAGCAGCCAATGGACAGGGGCTGAAGCTTTCTTT. It is translated as CASSQWTGAEAFF.

This CDR3 is CASSPGLAGGQTTYEQYF. The CDR3 nucleotides read TGCGCCAGCAGCCCTGGACTAGCGGGTGGTCAGACGACCTACGAGCAGTACTTC. The rearrangement joins TRBV5-1 to TRBJ2-7; 11 bases match TRBD2. Germline lookup yields CDR1 SGHRS and CDR2 YFSETQ. CDR3 length: 18 residues. Trimming at V came to 4 bases and at J to 2 bases, leaving 14 bases not matched to a gene. Full variable domain (remainder filled in from reference TRBV5-1 and TRBJ2-7): KAGVTQTPRYLIKTRGQQVTLSCSPISGHRSVSWYQQTPGQGLQFLFEYFSETQRNKGNFPGRFSGRQFSNSRSEMNVSTLELGDSALYLCASSPGLAGGQTTYEQYFGPGTRLTVT.

The V gene is TRBV5-1, the J gene TRBJ2-1; 9 bases agree with TRBD2. The CDR3 loop spans 16 amino acids. V lost 5 bases to trimming and J lost 4 bases; unmatched junction nucleotides: 10. The germline CDR1 and CDR2 sequences are SGHRS and YFSETQ. The CDR3 DNA follows: TGCGCCAGCAGTTTCCCGACTAGCGGACTATACAATGAGCAGTTCTTC. This codes for CASSFPTSGLYNEQFF.

The genes are TRBV29-1 and TRBJ2-4; unclear D gene. Deletions cut 0 bases from V and 4 bases from J, with 7 bases between. This CDR3 region has 13 residues. Germline V gives CDR1 SQVTM, CDR2 ANQGSEA. The CDR3 is CSVEEWGKNIQYF. In nucleotides, the CDR3 is TGCAGCGTTGAAGAGTGGGGTAAAAACATTCAGTACTTC.

This clonotype has more than one count but fewer than ten. The CDR3 region has the DNA TGTGCCAGCTCACCTTACCGGGACTCCCCCATCGAGCAGTACTTC. Its translation: CASSPYRDSPIEQYF. The rearrangement joins TRBV18 to TRBJ2-7; D is possibly TRBD2 (6 bases). CDR1 and CDR2 from the germline V gene are KGHSH and LQKENI. The CDR3 loop spans 15 amino acids. Trimming shortened V by 3 bases and J by 6 bases, and 18 bases separated the two germline ends.

The V and J genes are TRBV7-2 and TRBJ2-1; 12 nucleotides match TRBD2. Trimming cost V 5 bases and J 6 bases; bases outside gene matches: 8. The germline V gene encodes CDR1 SGHTA and CDR2 FQGNSA. The CDR3 loop spans 16 amino acids. The CDR3 DNA reads as TGTGCCAGCAGCCAACGGACTAGCGGGATACCCAATGAGCAGTTCTTC. Amino acid sequence: CASSQRTSGIPNEQFF.

The J gene is TRBJ2-5, the V gene TRBV3-1; maybe TRBD2 (5 bases). The DNA matches TRBJ2-7 better at its end, which makes the J call doubtful. This CDR3 comprises 14 residues. The germline CDR1 and CDR2 sequences are LGHDT and YNNKEL (reference sequence). CDR3 amino acids: CASSPTDWSYEQYF. In DNA form, the CDR3 reads TGTGCCAGCAGCCCCACGGACTGGTCCTACGAGCAGTACTTC.